These T cell receptor beta chains were read from a single sample in a study of glioma-infiltrating T cells. MiXCR, run by TCRdb on the multiplex PCR reads, gives a single entry per CDR3 protein. The table has about 17,000 distinct CDR3 sequences, about 62% seen once; the top ten hold about 40%. The sequenced material came from glioma tissue, nonneoplastic brain tissue, or PBMCs (not recorded which). All receptors derive from a human donor with low-grade glioma or glioblastoma, undergoing nonglioma brain surgery, or in good health (not recorded which). CDR3s include the opening cysteine and the closing phenylalanine or tryptophan. A D gene is named only where the DNA matches it firmly. Size tells how often a clone was seen (once, few, many) or the class of an expanded clone, and some rows leave it out.

>NA|TRBV27|NA|TRBJ2-1
TGTGCCAGCAGCTCTACCTACAATGAGCAGTTCTTC
CASSSTYNEQFF
>NA|TRBV7-2|NA|TRBJ1-1
TGTGCCAGCAGCAAGGACGCAGGCCCTGAGAAAGCTTTCTTT
CASSKDAGPEKAFF
>NA|TRBV6-2/TRBV6-3|NA|TRBJ2-3
TGTGCCAGCAGTTACTCGCTCGGTCGACTAGCAGATACGCAGTATTTT
CASSYSLGRLADTQYF
>many|TRBV2|TRBD2|TRBJ2-1
TGTGCCAGCAGCCTAGCGGGAGGGAGTGAGCAGTTCTTC
CASSLAGGSEQFF
>NA|TRBV20-1|NA|TRBJ2-1
TGCAGTGCTAGACCCATCAGCAGTAACAGGGTTACCTACAATGAGCAGTTCTTC
CSARPISSNRVTYNEQFF
>NA|TRBV20-1|NA|TRBJ2-7
TGCAGTGCTATCGACGTGGACTCCTACGAGCAGTACTTC
CSAIDVDSYEQYF
>large|TRBV4-1|TRBD1|TRBJ2-3
TGCGCCAGCAGCCAAGCATCAAGGACAGGGGGTCCTAGCACAGATACGCAGTATTTT
CASSQASRTGGPSTDTQYF
>NA|TRBV27|TRBD1|TRBJ2-5
TGTGCCAGCAGTTTAACAGGGGCAGGAGAGACCCAGTACTTC
CASSLTGAGETQYF
>NA|TRBV18|NA|TRBJ2-7
TGTGCCAGCTCACCGGGGCTAAGCGAGCAGTACTTC
CASSPGLSEQYF
>NA|TRBV29-1|NA|TRBJ2-6
TGCAGCGTCCAAGACGTTACGGACAGCTCTGGGGCCAACGTCCTGACTTTC
CSVQDVTDSSGANVLTF
>NA|TRBV11-2|TRBD1|TRBJ2-5
TGTGCCAGCAGCTCTTACAGGGGGCGCGAGGAGACCCAGTACTTC
CASSSYRGREETQYF
>few|TRBV20-1|NA|TRBJ1-1
TGCAGTGCTTGGGTAGCGAACACTGAAGCTTTCTTT
CSAWVANTEAFF
>many|TRBV6-1|NA|TRBJ2-5
TGTGCCAGCAGGCCGCAGGGGCGAAAGACCCAGTACTTC
CASRPQGRKTQYF
>many|TRBV28|NA|TRBJ1-5
TGTGCCAGCAGTAATTATGATTCAGAGTTTAAGCCCCAGCATTTT
CASSNYDSEFKPQHF
>once|TRBV20-1|TRBD2|TRBJ2-5
TGCAGTGGGCTAAAGGCGGGAGTACAAGAGACCCAGTACTTC
CSGLKAGVQETQYF
>NA|TRBV20-1|NA|TRBJ2-1
TGCAGTGCTCCCCCCGGCGGAAGCTCCTACAATGAGCAGTTCTTC
CSAPPGGSSYNEQFF
>NA|TRBV7-2|NA|TRBJ1-1
TGTGCCAGCAGCCCGGAGGGTTTCACTGAAGCTTTCTTT
CASSPEGFTEAFF
>NA|TRBV28|TRBD1|TRBJ1-2
TGTGCCAGCAGATCCGGGACAGGCCTCTATGGCTACACCTTC
CASRSGTGLYGYTF
>NA|TRBV15|NA|TRBJ2-6
TGTGCCACCAGCGGTAGTAGCTCTGGGGCCAACGTCCTGACTTTC
CATSGSSSGANVLTF
>many|TRBV11-2|NA|TRBJ2-3
TGTGCCAGCAGCTTAGATGGAACATCAGATACGCAGTATTTT
CASSLDGTSDTQYF
>NA|TRBV27|NA|TRBJ2-1
TGTGCCAGCAGGACAGGCCTCTCCTACAATGAGCAGTTCTTC
CASRTGLSYNEQFF
>NA|TRBV11-2|TRBD1|TRBJ1-2
TGTGCCAGCACCCAATTCGGACAGGGCGACTTC
CASTQFGQGDF
>NA|TRBV14|NA|TRBJ2-7
TGTGCCAGCAGCCAGGTCTACGAGCAGTACTTC
CASSQVYEQYF
>many|TRBV6-6|NA|TRBJ2-7
TGTGCCAGCAGTTACCGGACGGGATACTACGTGCAGCAGTACTTC
CASSYRTGYYVQQYF
>NA|TRBV29-1|NA|TRBJ2-7
TGCAGCGTTGGGGGGTTGACGGCGTCGGGACCCTACGAGCAGTACTTC
CSVGGLTASGPYEQYF
>NA|TRBV10-1|TRBD2|TRBJ2-7
TGCGCCAGCAGTGAGTCTGGCGCGGGAGCGAACGAGCAGTACTTC
CASSESGAGANEQYF
>NA|TRBV28|NA|TRBJ2-7
TGTGCCAGCGGATGGGTAGGATATCAGCAGTACTTC
CASGWVGYQQYF
>NA|TRBV27|TRBD1|TRBJ1-1
TGTGCCAGCAGTTGGGACAGCCCGAACACTGAAGCTTTCTTT
CASSWDSPNTEAFF
>NA|TRBV6-5|NA|TRBJ2-7
TGTGCCAGCTCGTGGCGGCCCGATACCTACGAGCAGTACTTC
CASSWRPDTYEQYF
>few|TRBV3-1|NA|TRBJ2-3
TGTGCCAGCAGCCAAGGGAAAGATACGCAGTATTTT
CASSQGKDTQYF
>NA|TRBV2|NA|TRBJ2-5
TGTGCCAGCAGTAGCGAAGGAGAGACCCAGTACTTC
CASSSEGETQYF
>once|TRBV5-1|TRBD2|TRBJ2-1
TGCGCCAGCAGCTTTCGGGGGCCCGGACTAGCGGGAGACCACAATGAGCAGTTCTTC
CASSFRGPGLAGDHNEQFF
>many|TRBV11-3|NA|TRBJ2-5
TGTGCCAGCAGCCCACGAATGTTGGGCAGACAAGAGACCCAGTACTTC
CASSPRMLGRQETQYF
>NA|TRBV28|NA|TRBJ2-1
TGTGCCAGCAGTTTACCCCTAGCGCTTGAGAATGAGCAGTTCTTC
CASSLPLALENEQFF
>many|TRBV7-9|NA|TRBJ2-2
TGTGCCAGCCCCTCCAGGGCGAGAAACACCGGGGAGCTGTTTTTT
CASPSRARNTGELFF
>NA|TRBV4-2|TRBD1|TRBJ1-1
TGTGCCAGCAGCCACCCTACAGGGGGGAGAGACACTGAAGCTTTCTTT
CASSHPTGGRDTEAFF
>many|TRBV7-3|NA|TRBJ1-1
TGTGCCAGCGCTCCGATGGGGGGAGGGAACACTGAAGCTTTCTTT
CASAPMGGGNTEAFF
>NA|TRBV6-1|TRBD1|TRBJ1-1
TGTGCCAGCATCTTGACAGGGGGCACTGAAGCTTTCTTT
CASILTGGTEAFF
>once|TRBV6-2/TRBV6-3|NA|TRBJ2-3
TGTGCCAGCACCCCAGGAACAGATACGCAGTATTTT
CASTPGTDTQYF
>NA|TRBV6-5|NA|TRBJ2-5
TGTGCCAGCAGTGACACATGGGAGACCCAGTACTTC
CASSDTWETQYF
>NA|TRBV20-1|TRBD2|TRBJ2-1
TGCAGTGCTAGAGATCACTCTAGCGGTCCACCCTACAATGAGCAGTTCTTC
CSARDHSSGPPYNEQFF
>many|TRBV20-1|NA|TRBJ2-1
TGCAGTGCTAGAGATATGGGGCGGTCTCCCTACAATGAGCAGTTCTTC
CSARDMGRSPYNEQFF
>NA|TRBV2|NA|TRBJ1-2
TGTGCCAGCAGTGAGAGGGCCAGGGGCGGCGCGGCTGGCTACACCTTC
CASSERARGGAAGYTF
>many|TRBV3-1|NA|TRBJ1-1
TGTGCCAGCAGCCCTGCCCGGGGTATCACTGAAGCTTTCTTT
CASSPARGITEAFF
>many|TRBV14|NA|TRBJ1-1
TGTGCCAGCAGCCAAGGGGGGGCAGGGTTCCCTTTCTTT
CASSQGGAGFPFF